These T cell receptor beta chains were read from a single sample in a study of blood T cell repertoires in COVID-19. Assay used: immunoSEQ multiplex PCR; TCRdb lists only in-frame clones, some missing. The sample includes about 260,000 clones, roughly 80% of them seen just once. The specimen sequenced was PBMCs or T cells enriched from blood (not recorded which). The source is a young man with acute COVID-19. The CDR3 runs from the conserved cysteine through the conserved F or W. A D gene is named only where the DNA matches it firmly. The size of a clone is reported for some rows only, either as once, few or many, or as a class for expanded clones.

>TRBV11-2|-|TRBJ2-5|TRBD2
CASSLGIAGGPIGETQYF
TGTGCCAGCAGCTTAGGAATAGCGGGGGGGCCCATAGGAGAGACCCAGTACTTC
>TRBV6-5|once|TRBJ2-2|-
CATGQNTGELFF
TGTGCCACGGGACAGAACACCGGGGAGCTGTTTTTT
>TRBV19|-|TRBJ1-1|TRBD1
CASSPGTGRTEAFF
TGTGCCAGTAGTCCAGGGACAGGGAGAACTGAAGCTTTCTTT
>TRBV2|-|TRBJ1-5|-
CASGDVGSYSNQPQHF
TGTGCCAGCGGTGACGTGGGCTCCTATAGCAATCAGCCCCAGCATTTT
>TRBV19|-|TRBJ2-6|-
CASSIDPPRGANVLTF
TGTGCCAGTAGTATAGACCCCCCTCGTGGGGCCAACGTCCTGACTTTC
>TRBV10-2|-|TRBJ1-4|TRBD1
CASSVQGFEKLFF
TGCGCCAGCAGTGTACAGGGGTTTGAAAAACTGTTTTTT
>TRBV19|-|TRBJ2-1|-
CASSIRDNPFDEQFF
TGTGCCAGTAGTATAAGGGACAACCCATTCGATGAGCAGTTCTTC
>TRBV11-3|-|TRBJ2-1|TRBD2
CASSLGSSGWDEQFF
TGTGCCAGCAGCTTAGGGTCTAGCGGCTGGGACGAGCAGTTCTTC
>TRBV5-1|-|TRBJ2-1|TRBD1
CASSRYTGQGAQSYNEQFF
TGTGCCAGCAGCAGGTATACGGGACAGGGGGCACAGTCCTACAATGAGCAGTTCTTC
>TRBV15|-|TRBJ1-4|-
CATSRDGGVILRRLFF
TGTGCCACCAGCAGAGATGGAGGGGTAATCCTCCGGAGACTGTTTTTT
>TRBV5-1|once|TRBJ1-1|-
CASSLDGSRTEAFF
TGCGCCAGCAGCTTGGATGGGAGCCGGACTGAAGCTTTCTTT
>TRBV27|few|TRBJ2-1|TRBD2
CASSPAQREPYNEQFF
TGTGCCAGCAGTCCCGCGCAGCGGGAACCCTACAATGAGCAGTTCTTC
>TRBV28|-|TRBJ2-2|TRBD1
CASSELGTANTGELFF
TGTGCCAGCAGTGAACTCGGGACAGCGAACACCGGGGAGCTGTTTTTT
>TRBV11-3|once|TRBJ1-1|-
CASSLTQNTEAFF
TGTGCCAGCAGCTTGACACAGAACACTGAAGCTTTCTTT
>TRBV29-1|-|TRBJ1-1|TRBD1
CSVEVQGRNTEAFF
TGCAGCGTTGAAGTACAGGGGAGAAACACTGAAGCTTTCTTT
>TRBV4-1|few|TRBJ1-4|TRBD1
CASSQAETGAGEKLFF
TGCGCCAGCAGCCAAGCTGAAACAGGGGCGGGTGAAAAACTGTTTTTT
>TRBV24-1|-|TRBJ2-3|TRBD2
CATSAWTSGMSTDTQYF
TGTGCCACCAGTGCTTGGACTAGCGGGATGAGCACAGATACGCAGTATTTT
>TRBV6-4|few|TRBJ2-3|-
CASSGDSSTDTQYF
TGTGCCAGCAGTGGGGACTCTAGCACAGATACGCAGTATTTT
>TRBV24-1|-|TRBJ2-1|TRBD2
CATSDPIAGAHNEQFF
TGTGCCACCAGTGACCCTATAGCGGGAGCCCACAATGAGCAGTTCTTC
>TRBV6-5|few|TRBJ2-3|TRBD2
CASRALAGGGDTQYF
TGTGCCAGCAGGGCCCTAGCGGGAGGGGGAGATACGCAGTATTTT
>TRBV5-1|once|TRBJ2-2|-
CASSLDREGTGELFF
TGCGCCAGCAGCTTGGACAGGGAAGGCACCGGGGAGCTGTTTTTT
>TRBV19|-|TRBJ1-1|TRBD1
CASSIQGARGTEAFF
TGTGCCAGTAGTATACAGGGGGCGCGCGGCACTGAAGCTTTCTTT
>TRBV30|few|TRBJ1-1|-
CAWMNPGTEAFF
TGTGCCTGGATGAACCCCGGGACTGAAGCTTTCTTT
>TRBV11-2|-|TRBJ2-2|-
CASSLRSPNTGELFF
TGTGCCAGCAGCCTCCGGAGCCCTAACACCGGGGAGCTGTTTTTT
>TRBV24-1|-|TRBJ1-2|TRBD1
CATSQGFGNYGYTF
TGTGCCACTTCACAGGGGTTTGGTAACTATGGCTACACCTTC
>TRBV5-5|few|TRBJ2-1|-
CASSQDRVSYNEQFF
TGTGCCAGCAGCCAAGACAGAGTTTCCTACAATGAGCAGTTCTTC
>TRBV19|-|TRBJ1-5|TRBD1
CATRGPLNKSNQPQHF
TGTGCCACCAGGGGGCCCCTAAATAAGAGCAATCAGCCCCAGCATTTT
>TRBV5-1|once|TRBJ2-3|TRBD2
CASSLRGVGADTQYF
TGCGCCAGCAGCTTGCGGGGGGTAGGAGCAGATACGCAGTATTTT
>TRBV19|-|TRBJ1-2|-
CASSVPPGGSYYGYTF
TGTGCCAGTAGTGTCCCCCCCGGCGGGAGCTACTATGGCTACACCTTC
>TRBV7-2|-|TRBJ2-5|TRBD1
CASSGGQIQETQYF
TGTGCCAGCAGCGGGGGACAGATCCAAGAGACCCAGTACTTC
>TRBV15|-|TRBJ2-1|TRBD2
CATSRDRGSGAWNEQFF
TGTGCCACCAGCAGAGATCGGGGTAGCGGGGCGTGGAATGAGCAGTTCTTC
>TRBV6-5|-|TRBJ1-2|-
CASSRAGSDGYTF
TGTGCCAGCAGCCGCGCAGGGTCGGATGGCTACACCTTC
>TRBV5-8|-|TRBJ2-2|-
CASSFSFNSLNTGELFF
TGTGCCAGCAGCTTCTCATTCAACAGCTTAAACACCGGGGAGCTGTTTTTT
>TRBV4-2|-|TRBJ2-1|TRBD2
CASSQVGTSAANEQFF
TGTGCCAGCAGCCAAGTAGGGACTAGCGCCGCCAATGAGCAGTTCTTC
>TRBV5-1|-|TRBJ2-1|-
CASSPGSVNEQFF
TGCGCCAGCAGCCCAGGATCGGTAAATGAGCAGTTCTTC
>TRBV9|-|TRBJ1-1|-
CASSRQLSAEAFF
TGTGCCAGCAGCCGACAGTTAAGCGCTGAAGCTTTCTTT